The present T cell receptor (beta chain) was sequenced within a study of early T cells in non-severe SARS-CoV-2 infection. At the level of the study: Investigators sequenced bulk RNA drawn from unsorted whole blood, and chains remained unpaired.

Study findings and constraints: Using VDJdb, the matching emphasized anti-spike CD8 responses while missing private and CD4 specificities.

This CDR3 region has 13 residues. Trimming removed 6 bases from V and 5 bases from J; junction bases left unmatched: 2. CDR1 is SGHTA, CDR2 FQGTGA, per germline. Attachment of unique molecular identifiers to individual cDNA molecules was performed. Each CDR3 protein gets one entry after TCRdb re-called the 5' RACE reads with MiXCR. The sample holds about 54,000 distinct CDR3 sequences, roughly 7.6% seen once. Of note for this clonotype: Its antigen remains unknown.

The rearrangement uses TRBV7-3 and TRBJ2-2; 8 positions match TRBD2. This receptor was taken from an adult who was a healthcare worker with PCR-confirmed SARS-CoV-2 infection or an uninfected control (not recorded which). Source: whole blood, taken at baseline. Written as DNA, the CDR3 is TGTGCCAGCAGATCTAGCGGGACCGGGGAGCTGTTTTTT. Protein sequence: CASRSSGTGELFF.